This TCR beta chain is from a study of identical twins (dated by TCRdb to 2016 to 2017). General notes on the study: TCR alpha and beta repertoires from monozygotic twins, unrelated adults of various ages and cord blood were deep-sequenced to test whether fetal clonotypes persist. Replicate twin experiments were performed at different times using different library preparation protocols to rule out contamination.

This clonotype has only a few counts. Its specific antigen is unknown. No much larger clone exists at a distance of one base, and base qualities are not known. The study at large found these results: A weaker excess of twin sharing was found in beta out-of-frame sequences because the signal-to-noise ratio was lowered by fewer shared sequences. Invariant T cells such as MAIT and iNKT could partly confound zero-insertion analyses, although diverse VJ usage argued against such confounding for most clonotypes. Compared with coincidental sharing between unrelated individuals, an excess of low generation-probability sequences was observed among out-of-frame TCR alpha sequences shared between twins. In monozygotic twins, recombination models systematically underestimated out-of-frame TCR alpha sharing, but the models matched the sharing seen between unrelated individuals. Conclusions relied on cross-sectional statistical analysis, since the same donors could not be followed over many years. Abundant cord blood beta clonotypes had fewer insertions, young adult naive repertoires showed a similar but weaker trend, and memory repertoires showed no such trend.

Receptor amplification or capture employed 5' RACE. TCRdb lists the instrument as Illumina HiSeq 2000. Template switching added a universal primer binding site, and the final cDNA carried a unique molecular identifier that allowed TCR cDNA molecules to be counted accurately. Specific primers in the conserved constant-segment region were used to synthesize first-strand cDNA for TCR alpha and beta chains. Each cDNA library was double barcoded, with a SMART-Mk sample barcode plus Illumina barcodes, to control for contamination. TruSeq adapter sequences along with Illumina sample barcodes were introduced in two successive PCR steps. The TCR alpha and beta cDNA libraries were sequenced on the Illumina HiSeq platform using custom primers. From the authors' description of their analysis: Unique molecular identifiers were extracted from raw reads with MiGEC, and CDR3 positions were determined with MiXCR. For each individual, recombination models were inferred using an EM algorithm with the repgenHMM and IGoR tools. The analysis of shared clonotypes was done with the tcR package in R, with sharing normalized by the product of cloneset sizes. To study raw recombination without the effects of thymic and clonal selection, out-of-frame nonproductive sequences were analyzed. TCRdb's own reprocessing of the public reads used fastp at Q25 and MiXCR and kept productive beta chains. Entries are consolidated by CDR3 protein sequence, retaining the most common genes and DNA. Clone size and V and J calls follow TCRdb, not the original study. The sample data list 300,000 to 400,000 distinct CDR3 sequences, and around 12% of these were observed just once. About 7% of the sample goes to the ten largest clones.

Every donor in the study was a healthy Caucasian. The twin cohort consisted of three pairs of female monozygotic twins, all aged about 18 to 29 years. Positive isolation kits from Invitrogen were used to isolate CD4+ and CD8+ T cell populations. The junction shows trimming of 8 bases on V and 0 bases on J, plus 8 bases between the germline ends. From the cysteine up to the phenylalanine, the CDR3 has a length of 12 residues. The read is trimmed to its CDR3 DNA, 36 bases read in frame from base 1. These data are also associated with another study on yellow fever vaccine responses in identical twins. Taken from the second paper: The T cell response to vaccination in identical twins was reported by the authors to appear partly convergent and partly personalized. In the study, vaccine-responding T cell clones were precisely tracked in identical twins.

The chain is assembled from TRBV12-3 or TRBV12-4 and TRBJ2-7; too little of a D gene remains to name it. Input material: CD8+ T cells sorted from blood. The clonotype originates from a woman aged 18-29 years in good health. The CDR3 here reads CASGSNSYEQYF. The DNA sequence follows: TGTGCCAGCGGCAGTAACTCCTACGAGCAGTACTTC.